This T cell receptor beta chain is drawn from a study of blood T cell repertoires in COVID-19. In the study overall: The United States, Italy and Spain were the sources of the acute and convalescent COVID-19 samples. Nucleic acid was either cDNA or gDNA, and it came from T cells, B-cell-depleted T cells, or PBMCs.

This CDR3 region has 14 residues. Per germline, CDR1 ENHRY and CDR2 SYGVKD. V lost 4 bases and J 6 bases, leaving 12 bases between the germline ends. Source study methods: Nucleated cell counts were estimated from reference gene primer amplification. Generated by immunoSEQ multiplex PCR, the TCRdb table keeps only in-frame clones and is missing some. V and J calls and clone size are as listed in that table; D and trimming were resolved from the DNA. This table holds over 130,000 clones, approximately 86% found once. Sequenced sample: peripheral blood. The chain joins TRBV10-3 to TRBJ1-4; no reliable D call. The TCR was taken from a woman aged 55-70 years with active or convalescent COVID-19. CDR3 bases: TGTGCCATCAGTGCCGGCGGACTGGATGAAAAACTGTTTTTT. The encoded protein is CAISAGGLDEKLFF.